The 25 T cell receptor beta chains in this list originate from one sample, sequenced in a study of T cell changes during pregnancy in multiple sclerosis. Sequenced by immunoSEQ multiplex PCR; TCRdb stores in-frame clones only, minus some. Here the sample spans about 79,000 clones, about 93% being singletons. The sample here was peripheral blood, taken in the second trimester of pregnancy. The receptors were gathered from a female donor in good health, enrolled as a control in a pregnancy study.

The chain recombines TRBV4-3 with TRBJ2-2; D might be TRBD2 (6 bases). Germline V lookup: CDR1 LGHNA, CDR2 YSLEER. Trimming took off 1 base at V and 1 base at J, with 13 bases between the two ends. The CDR3 is 17 residues long. The CDR3 coding sequence is TGCGCCAGCAGCCAAGTCTCCTGGGGAGGGAACACCGGGGAGCTGTTTTTT. Protein: CASSQVSWGGNTGELFF.

Here the CDR3 DNA reads TGTGCCACCAGCCGGCGCGGGGGGGGTAATGAAAAACTGTTTTTT. Amino acids: CATSRRGGGNEKLFF. The gene calls are TRBV15 and TRBJ1-4; D perhaps matches TRBD1 (5 bases). CDR3 length equals 15 residues. Per the germline V gene, CDR1 is LNHNV and CDR2 is YYDKDF (reference sequence). V shed 5 bases and J shed 4 bases, with 14 bases lying between them.

J is TRBJ1-6 and V is TRBV19; 8 bases are shared with TRBD1. Germline V gene sequence: CDR1 LNHDA, CDR2 SQIVND (reference sequence). V was clipped by 5 bases and J by 7 bases; unmatched bases: 7. The CDR3 is made up of 15 amino acids. The CDR3 nucleotides read TGTGCCAGTAGTTCGACAGGGGCTCTCAATTCACCCCTCCACTTT. Translating it yields CASSSTGALNSPLHF. The full variable domain, completed using reference TRBV19 and TRBJ1-6, is DGGITQSPKYLFRKEGQNVTLSCEQNLNHDAMYWYRQDPGQGLRLIYYSQIVNDFQKGDIAEGYSVSREKKESFPLTVTSAQKNPTAFYLCASSSTGALNSPLHFGNGTRLTVT.

This chain connects TRBV6-1 to TRBJ1-2; no reliable D call. Trimming removed 3 bases from V and 1 base from J, with 9 bases in between. The length of the CDR3 is 14 residues. Germline V gives CDR1 MNHNS, CDR2 SASEGT. CDR3 protein: CASSELQFNYGYTF. In nucleotides, the CDR3 is TGTGCCAGCAGTGAGTTACAGTTTAACTATGGCTACACCTTC.

With respect to this clone: At one end, the junction sequence differs from germline, possibly due to a read error. J is TRBJ2-2 and V is TRBV7-7; a possible D gene is TRBD2 (6 bases). The CDR3 is 16 amino acids. Germline V gives CDR1 SSHAT, CDR2 FNYEAQ (reference sequence). This CDR3 reads CASSLELGGFAGELFF. CDR3 bases: TGTGCTAGCAGCTTAGAACTGGGGGGTTTCGCCGGGGAGCTGTTTTTT.

This chain joins TRBV5-1 and TRBJ2-7; TRBD1 agrees at 7 bases. This CDR3 contains 15 residues. Germline-derived CDR1 and CDR2 are SGHRS and YFSETQ. The V and J ends lost 0 bases and 2 bases, in that order; junction bases with no gene match: 5. CDR3 region: CASSLADRLTYEQYF. The DNA of the CDR3 is TGCGCCAGCAGCTTGGCGGACAGGCTGACCTACGAGCAGTACTTC.

This clone appeared a single time. The J gene is TRBJ1-1, the V gene TRBV27; 9 nucleotides match TRBD1. CDR1 is MNHEY, CDR2 SMNVEV, per germline (reference sequence). CDR3 length: 14 residues. V was clipped by 5 bases and J by 5 bases; unmatched bases: 6. CDR3 sequence reads: CASSPDRGATEAFF. CDR3 bases: TGTGCCAGCAGTCCCGACAGGGGGGCAACTGAAGCTTTCTTT.

In this sample, this clone turned up once. V gene TRBV30 combines with J gene TRBJ1-5, with 7 bases fitting TRBD1. V lost 3 bases, J lost 4 bases, and 3 bases stayed unmatched. The CDR3 has 13 amino acids. Per the germline V gene, CDR1 is GTSNPN and CDR2 is SVGIG (reference sequence). CDR3 residues: CAWRNRGNQPQHF. CDR3 nucleotide sequence: TGTGCCTGGAGAAACAGGGGAAATCAGCCCCAGCATTTT.

V and J are TRBV10-3 and TRBJ2-2; a weak D match, TRBD1 (6 bases). The CDR3 loop spans 16 amino acids. Germline CDR1 and CDR2: ENHRY and SYGVKD. With 6 bases removed from V and 6 bases from J, the gap between germline ends came to 20 bases. CDR3 in DNA: TGTGCCATCAGCGGATGGACAGAGATTAATTCCGGGGAGCTGTTTTTT. Amino acids: CAISGWTEINSGELFF.

The chain has TRBV7-2 and TRBJ1-6, with D hard to call. The CDR3 totals 18 residues. Trimming cost V 4 bases and J 1 base, with 17 bases left between them. Germline CDR1 reads SGHTA; CDR2 reads FQGNSA. The CDR3 region has the DNA TGTGCCAGCAGCTCCAATGTCGGGTTGTGGTCCTATAATTCACCCCTCCACTTT. Protein: CASSSNVGLWSYNSPLHF.

This sequence joins TRBV7-8 and TRBJ2-7; 9 positions match TRBD1. Per the germline V gene, CDR1 is SGHVS and CDR2 is FQNEAQ. There are 16 residues in the CDR3. Unmatched junction bases numbered 9, after V lost 4 bases and J lost 2 bases. CDR3 DNA sequence: TGTGCCAGCAGCTGGGAGACAGGGGGACTCCCCTACGAGCAGTACTTC. It codes for CASSWETGGLPYEQYF.

The CDR3 here is CASSQSGLGYTF. The CDR3 bases are TGTGCCAGTAGTCAGAGTGGGCTTGGCTACACCTTC. This chain uses TRBV19 with TRBJ1-2; D gene ambiguous. V was cut by 5 bases and J by 7 bases, with 11 bases left in between. Germline loops: CDR1 LNHDA, CDR2 SQIVND (reference sequence). The CDR3 covers 12 residues.

Concerning this clone itself: The same CDR3 is also encoded by other DNA sequences in this sample. The rearrangement links TRBV18 to TRBJ1-5, with D unresolved. V was trimmed by 3 bases and J by 4 bases, leaving 7 bases between them. This CDR3 region has 13 residues. Germline V gives CDR1 KGHSH, CDR2 LQKENI. The CDR3 loop is CASSPTVNQPQHF. The CDR3, as DNA: TGTGCCAGCTCACCCACAGTGAATCAGCCCCAGCATTTT.

CDR3 loop: CASSDVTGGLYNSPLHF. In DNA form, the CDR3 reads TGTGCCAGCAGTGACGTGACAGGGGGTCTCTATAATTCACCCCTCCACTTT. The gene calls are TRBV6-1 and TRBJ1-6, with 9 bases lining up with TRBD1. The CDR3 consists of 17 residues. Trimming removed 3 bases from V and 3 bases from J; junction bases left unmatched: 6. CDR1 is MNHNS and CDR2 is SASEGT in the germline V gene.

The V gene is TRBV30, the J gene TRBJ2-1; 7 bases are a match to TRBD1. This CDR3 is built from 11 residues. J lost 6 bases, V lost 7 bases, and 3 bases had no gene match. Germline V gene data show CDR1 as GTSNPN and CDR2 as SVGIG (reference sequence). The CDR3 spells CASGQLNEQFF. The CDR3 nucleotides are TGTGCCTCGGGACAGCTCAATGAGCAGTTCTTC.

This clone occurred once. V and J are TRBV6-1 and TRBJ2-2; 9 nucleotides agree with TRBD1. Per the germline V gene, CDR1 is MNHNS and CDR2 is SASEGT. The V segment lost 4 bases and the J segment 4 bases; nucleotides outside the gene matches: 10. The CDR3 is 17 residues long. The CDR3, as DNA: TGTGCCAGCAGTGGTGGGCCGCGGACAGGGGTCACCGGGGAGCTGTTTTTT. It is translated as CASSGGPRTGVTGELFF.

This clone showed up just a few times. The rearrangement joins TRBV4-1 to TRBJ1-2; TRBD1 might be the D (5 bases). This CDR3 is built from 15 residues. The germline V gene has CDR1 MGHRA and CDR2 YSYEKL. Trimming removed 2 bases from V and 8 bases from J, with 18 bases in between. Here the CDR3 DNA reads TGCGCCAGCAGCCAATCCGACAGCCGGCAGGGCGGCTACACCTTC. Its protein is CASSQSDSRQGGYTF.

This chain connects TRBV6-4 to TRBJ2-6; TRBD1 aligns across 7 bases. Per the germline V gene, CDR1 is MRHNA and CDR2 is SNTAGT. The CDR3 length is 16 residues. After removal of 5 bases from V and 0 bases from J, the junction contained 4 bases not matched to a gene. The CDR3 DNA follows: TGTGCCAGCAGTCCAGGGGGTGTCTCTGGGGCCAACGTCCTGACTTTC. The encoded protein is CASSPGGVSGANVLTF.

CDR3 nucleotides: TGTGCCAGCAGTTTGGGATCTAGCGGTGTATTAAACATTCAGTACTTC. The encoded protein is CASSLGSSGVLNIQYF. The chain couples TRBV6-6 to TRBJ2-4, with 7 bases identical to TRBD2. The junction had 12 bases not matched to a gene; V was cut back by 4 bases and J by 6 bases. CDR3 length: 16 residues. In germline, CDR1 is MNHNY, CDR2 SVGAGI (reference sequence).

The chain recombines TRBV14 with TRBJ2-7; the D gene is possibly TRBD1 (6 bases). Germline V gives CDR1 SGHDN, CDR2 FVKESK. The V end lost 0 bases, the J end lost 5 bases, and 14 bases lay between the germline ends. The CDR3 spans 15 residues. Here the CDR3 reads CASSQDLQGLHEQYF. The CDR3 DNA is TGTGCCAGCAGCCAAGATCTCCAGGGGTTACACGAGCAGTACTTC.

As concerns this clone: One end of the junction fails to match germline, which may point to a read error. V gene TRBV19 combines with J gene TRBJ1-1; 9 nucleotides align to TRBD1. This CDR3 has 19 amino acids. Germline values: CDR1 LNHDA, CDR2 SQIVND (reference sequence). The CDR3 DNA sequence: TGTGCCAGTAGCCCATGGGGTAGGCGGGACAGGGATTTCAACACTAAAGCTTTCTTT. It yields the protein CASSPWGRRDRDFNTKAFF.

The chain combines TRBV5-1 with TRBJ2-7; TRBD1 agrees at 7 bases. Germline trimming cut 1 base from V and 6 bases from J; bases unmatched to any gene: 4. Germline CDR1 SGHRS, CDR2 YFSETQ. The CDR3 covers 13 residues. The CDR3 nucleotides are TGCGCCAGCAGCTTGTCGTCAGGGGGCGAGCAGTACTTC. It codes for CASSLSSGGEQYF. The whole variable domain, remainder taken from reference TRBV5-1 and TRBJ2-7, is KAGVTQTPRYLIKTRGQQVTLSCSPISGHRSVSWYQQTPGQGLQFLFEYFSETQRNKGNFPGRFSGRQFSNSRSEMNVSTLELGDSALYLCASSLSSGGEQYFGPGTRLTVT.

V is TRBV7-6 and J is TRBJ2-7; unclear D gene. Between the trimmed V and J ends, which lost 3 bases and 3 bases, there was a span of 9 bases. The CDR3 is 13 residues long. Germline V lookup: CDR1 SGHVS, CDR2 FNYEAQ. The CDR3 DNA reads TGTGCCAGCAGCTTCGATACTGGCTACGAGCAGTACTTC. Translating it yields CASSFDTGYEQYF.

J is TRBJ2-7 and V is TRBV14; D possibly corresponds to TRBD1 (6 bases). The CDR3 spans 16 residues. Trimming left V 2 bases short and J 2 bases short, with 16 bases between. The V gene's germline CDR1 is SGHDN and CDR2 FVKESK. CDR3 sequence (DNA): TGTGCCAGCAGCCAACCCGGACAGAGCTCAACCTACGAGCAGTACTTC. Its protein is CASSQPGQSSTYEQYF.

V usage is TRBV27 and J usage is TRBJ2-2, with 7 bases fitting TRBD1. Per germline, CDR1 MNHEY and CDR2 SMNVEV (reference sequence). The V segment lost 8 bases and the J segment 3 bases; nucleotides outside the gene matches: 9. The CDR3 length is 15 residues. The CDR3 here is CASGLQGIHTGELFF. The CDR3 nucleotides are TGTGCCAGCGGGTTACAGGGGATTCACACCGGGGAGCTGTTTTTT.